This entry describes one T cell receptor (beta chain). Its matching antigen is unknown. The data derive from a study of human versus mouse CDR3 diversity and MHC coevolution. Study conclusions and caveats: Most of the three human donors had the lowest clonal inequality.

The germline V gene encodes CDR1 SEHNR and CDR2 FQNEAQ (reference sequence). The CDR3 extends over 16 amino acids. Germline trimming cut 5 bases from V and 6 bases from J; bases unmatched to any gene: 13. Some clones are missing from TCRdb's copy, which holds only in-frame ones; the method was immunoSEQ multiplex PCR. Of tens of thousands of clones listed, under 95% were seen once; the top ten hold over 0.12%. The sample consisted of naive CD4+ T cells from blood. Subset specified: CD45RO-negative CD62L-positive naive CD4 T cells. The clonotype originates from a person between 25 and 75 years old in good health. The chain carries TRBV7-9 and TRBJ1-1, with TRBD1 matching 9 bases. The CDR3 reads CASSPPGQGLLAEAFF. The DNA of the CDR3 is TGTGCCAGCAGCCCACCGGGACAGGGACTACTAGCTGAAGCTTTCTTT.